This T cell receptor (beta chain) is from a study of CD8 T cells in ankylosing spondylitis (dated 2017 in TCRdb). A note on the overall study: The study set out to find disease-linked TCR variants by profiling T cell receptor beta repertoires in ankylosing spondylitis patients and healthy donors. In total, the full study cohort was made up of nearly 110 healthy donors and about two dozen ankylosing spondylitis patients. Samples of peripheral blood were taken, and for ankylosing spondylitis patients, synovial fluid was collected as well. General conclusions and limits of the study: The disease-linked clones were reported as significantly enriched in matched synovial fluid samples from ankylosing spondylitis patients. Some of the motif variants had been reported before in the synovial fluid and blood of reactive arthritis patients, a finding that suggests common disease-initiation mechanisms. Blood from ankylosing spondylitis patients appeared to be characterized by a TCR beta motif made up of 8 or 9 highly homologous amino acid variants. The disease-linked clones showed a CD8+ phenotype and occurred at relatively low frequencies in peripheral blood.

For this chain, trimming is 6 bases at the V end and 2 bases at the J end, and the number of junction bases without a gene match is 6. The germline V gene (reference sequence) provides CDR1 DFQATT and CDR2 SNEGSKA. Inclusive of the bounding cysteine and phenylalanine, the CDR3 is 15 residues long. Just the 45-base CDR3 DNA is kept, in frame starting at base 1. Concerning this clonotype itself: What this receptor recognizes is not known. No base qualities exist here, and no much larger clone lies one base off it.

Instrument used: Illumina HiSeq 2500. TCR beta libraries were prepared by quantitative 5'-RACE with molecular barcodes. The original methods were these. To identify disease-linked TCR variants, a new computational method was used, one built on a probabilistic model of VDJ rearrangement. Using fastp trimming at Q25 and MiXCR clonotype assembly, TCRdb reanalyzed the public sequencing data and kept in-frame beta chains. One record per CDR3 amino acid sequence lists the most common genes and DNA. The V and J calls and clone size come from TCRdb's table, not from the authors' own analysis. The sample includes tens of thousands of distinct CDR3 sequences, with about 27% observed a single time. The leading ten clones occupy 45% to 65% of the sample.

The chain uses TRBV20-1 and TRBJ2-3; TRBD2 agrees with 12 junctional bases. Sequenced material: blood, either unsorted or a sorted T cell fraction (not recorded which). This TCR was sampled from a male donor with ankylosing spondylitis or in good health (not recorded which). The CDR3 region reads CSARLAGEYTDTQYF. The sequenced DNA: TGCAGTGCCCGACTAGCGGGAGAGTACACAGATACGCAGTATTTT.